This T cell receptor (beta chain) is drawn from a study of blood T cell repertoires in COVID-19 (dated by TCRdb to the early 2020s). In terms of the full investigation: Collaborator samples came from the United States, Italy and Spain and covered acute and convalescent phases of COVID-19. The material from the prospective study consisted of cDNA or gDNA derived from T cells, B-cell-depleted T cells, or PBMCs. Subjects who had been exposed to COVID-19, were actively infected with it, or had recovered from it provided the deeply sampled blood TCRbeta repertoires that made up the dataset. The repertoires were released in a freely available public database meant as a resource for research on the immune response to SARS-CoV-2. Samples were obtained from the ongoing ImmuneRACE study (first 160 participants) and from 1,254 subjects provided by 6 global collaborators. Sample metadata almost always included a de-identified subject ID, COVID-19 status, age in years and sex. HLA class I and class II types, where available, came from metadata supplied by the sample provider rather than from assay-based typing. Study-wide findings and limitations: The quantity of clinical and demographic metadata differed by source and by participant and was supplied without curation.

TCRbeta CDR3 regions were amplified from genomic DNA using the immunoSEQ Assay, a bias-controlled multiplex PCR. Per the original workflow: The number of nucleated cells in each sample was estimated by amplification of reference gene primers within the assay. To quantify the absolute abundance of each unique TCRbeta CDR3 rearrangement, sequence reads were collapsed and filtered. For each sample, productive Simpson clonality was calculated by taking the square root of Simpson's diversity index across productive rearrangements. TCRdb mirrors the immuneACCESS table, restricted to in-frame sequences. Some clones are absent from its copies; in checked studies, under half trace to an unresolved V gene, and the reason for the others is unknown. That table supplies the V and J calls and clone size; D and trimming were determined from the DNA. Present in this sample are around 190,000 clones, less than 85% of which were seen just once. The ten biggest clones cover around 3.5% of the sample.

Enrolling through a virtual design, the prospective study's participants ranged in age from roughly 18 to 95 years and lived across some 23 United States geographic areas. To assign participants to cohorts, the prospective study relied on clinical history that participants themselves reported in a screening survey and a study questionnaire. For ImmuneRACE Cohort 3, a participant was defined as recovered based on two consecutive negative NP/OP PCR tests, clearance by a healthcare professional, or resolution of symptoms. Each participant in the prospective study had whole blood, serum and a nasopharyngeal or oropharyngeal swab collected by mobile phlebotomists. Participants in the prospective study had the option to provide additional blood draws and questionnaires over a roughly two-month period. Before DNA extraction, prospective study blood samples were shipped either frozen or at room temperature.

The germline V gene sets CDR1 to SGHRS and CDR2 to YFSETQ. At the junction V is shortened by 0 bases and J by 4 bases, with 13 bases in between. Taken from cysteine to phenylalanine, the CDR3 has 15 residues. Only the CDR3 portion is preserved as DNA: 45 bases, with reading frame beginning at the first base. Details on this clone: Its recognized antigen is unknown. No quality values exist for individual bases; no much larger clone is one base distant.

The sequence joins TRBV5-1 to TRBJ1-1; a tentative D call is TRBD1 (5 bases match). The sample was PBMCs or T cells enriched from blood (not recorded which). The TCR originated in a woman younger than 45 who had recovered from COVID-19. The CDR3 amino acid sequence is: CASSLDGSGPTEAFF. The DNA is TGCGCCAGCAGCTTGGACGGTTCAGGGCCCACTGAAGCTTTCTTT.